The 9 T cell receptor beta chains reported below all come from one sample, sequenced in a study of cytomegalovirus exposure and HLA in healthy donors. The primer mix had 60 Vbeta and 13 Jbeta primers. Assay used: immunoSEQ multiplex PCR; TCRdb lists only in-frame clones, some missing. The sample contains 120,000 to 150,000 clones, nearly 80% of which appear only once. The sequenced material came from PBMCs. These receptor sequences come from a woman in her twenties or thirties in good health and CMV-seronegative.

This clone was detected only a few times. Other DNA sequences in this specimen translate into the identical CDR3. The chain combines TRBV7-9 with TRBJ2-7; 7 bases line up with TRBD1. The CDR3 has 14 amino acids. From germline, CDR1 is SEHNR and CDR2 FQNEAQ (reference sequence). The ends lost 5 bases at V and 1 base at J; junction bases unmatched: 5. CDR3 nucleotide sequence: TGTGCCAGCAGCCTAGGGACAGATTCCTACGAGCAGTACTTC. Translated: CASSLGTDSYEQYF.

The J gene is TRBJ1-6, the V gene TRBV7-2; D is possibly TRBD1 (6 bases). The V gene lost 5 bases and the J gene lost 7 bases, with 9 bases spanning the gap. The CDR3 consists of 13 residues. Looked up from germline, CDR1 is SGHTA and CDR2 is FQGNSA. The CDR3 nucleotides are TGTGCCAGCAGCCGTACAGGGAATTCACCCCTCCACTTT. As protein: CASSRTGNSPLHF.

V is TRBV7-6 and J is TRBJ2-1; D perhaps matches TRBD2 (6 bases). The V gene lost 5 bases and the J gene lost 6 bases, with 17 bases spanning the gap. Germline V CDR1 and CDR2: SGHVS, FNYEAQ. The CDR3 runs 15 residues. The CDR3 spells CASSPSGLTGNEQFF. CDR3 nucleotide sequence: TGTGCCAGCAGCCCCTCGGGACTGACGGGCAATGAGCAGTTCTTC.

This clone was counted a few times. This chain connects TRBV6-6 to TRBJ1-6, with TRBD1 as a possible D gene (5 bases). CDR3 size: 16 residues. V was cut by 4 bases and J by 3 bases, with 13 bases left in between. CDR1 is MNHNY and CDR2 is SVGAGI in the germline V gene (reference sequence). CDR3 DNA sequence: TGTGCCAGCAGTTTCACTGGGGCCTACTATAATTCACCCCTCCACTTT. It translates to CASSFTGAYYNSPLHF.

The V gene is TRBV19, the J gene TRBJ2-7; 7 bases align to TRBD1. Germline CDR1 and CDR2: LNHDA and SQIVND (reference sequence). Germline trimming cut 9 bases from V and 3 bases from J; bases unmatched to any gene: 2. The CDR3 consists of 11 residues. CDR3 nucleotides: TGTGCCAGCGGGGACAGCTACGAGCAGTACTTC. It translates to CASGDSYEQYF.

The CDR3 nucleotides are TGTGCCAGCAGCTCGGGCGGCGGGGGCTCCTACAATGAGCAGTTCTTC. Translation: CASSSGGGGSYNEQFF. The chain employs TRBV5-4 and TRBJ2-1; 7 bases are a match to TRBD2. The CDR3 is made up of 16 amino acids. The trim removed 3 bases at V and 0 bases at J, leaving 6 bases unmatched. Germline V gene sequence: CDR1 SGHNT, CDR2 YYREEE (reference sequence).

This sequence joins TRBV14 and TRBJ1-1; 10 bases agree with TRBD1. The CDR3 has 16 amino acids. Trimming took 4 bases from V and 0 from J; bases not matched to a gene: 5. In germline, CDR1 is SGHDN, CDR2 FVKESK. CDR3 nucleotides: TGTGCCAGCAGCCTCTGGACAGGGGGGTTGAACACTGAAGCTTTCTTT. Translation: CASSLWTGGLNTEAFF.

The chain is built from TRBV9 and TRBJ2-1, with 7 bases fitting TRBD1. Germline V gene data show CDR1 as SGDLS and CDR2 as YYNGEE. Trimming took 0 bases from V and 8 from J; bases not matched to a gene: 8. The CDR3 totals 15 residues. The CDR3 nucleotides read TGTGCCAGCAGCGTAGAGGGGGCCCCCGGGGATGAGCAGTTCTTC. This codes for CASSVEGAPGDEQFF.

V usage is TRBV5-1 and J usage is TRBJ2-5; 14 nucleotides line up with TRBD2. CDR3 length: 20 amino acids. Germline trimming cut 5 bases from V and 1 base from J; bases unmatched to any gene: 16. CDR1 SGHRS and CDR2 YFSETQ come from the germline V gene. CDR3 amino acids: CASSRLGTGTSGGFQETQYF. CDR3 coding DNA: TGCGCCAGCAGTCGATTGGGGACCGGGACTAGCGGGGGCTTCCAAGAGACCCAGTACTTC.